These T cell receptor beta chains were read from a single sample in a study of control samples from healthy donors and cancer patients. Here immunoSEQ multiplex PCR was the method, and the copy in TCRdb shows in-frame clones only, minus some. The table shows some 65,000 clones, with over 65% occurring only once. The specimen was PBMCs. These receptors all stem from a woman in her forties or fifties with lung cancer. Each CDR3 is given with its conserved first and last residue. D genes are given only for firm matches. For some rows the clone size is stated as once, few or many, or as a class when expanded; others skip it.

J gene: TRBJ2-5
clone size: -
D gene: -
CDR3 length: 11
V gene: TRBV28
CDR3 protein: CASIKYETQYF
CDR3 DNA: TGTGCCAGCATTAAATATGAGACCCAGTACTTC

J gene: TRBJ1-1
clone size: -
D gene: -
CDR3 length: 14
V gene: TRBV12-5
CDR3 protein: CASGLMGLNTEAFF
CDR3 DNA: TGTGCTAGTGGTTTGATGGGACTGAACACTGAAGCTTTCTTT

J gene: TRBJ1-1
clone size: -
D gene: -
CDR3 length: 13
V gene: TRBV7-9
CDR3 protein: CASSAGPNTEAFF
CDR3 DNA: TGTGCCAGCAGCGCCGGACCGAACACTGAAGCTTTCTTT

J gene: TRBJ1-2
clone size: -
D gene: -
CDR3 length: 16
V gene: TRBV6-2/TRBV6-3
CDR3 protein: CASSYSRPSAPQGYTF
CDR3 DNA: TGTGCCAGCAGTTACTCGCGACCCTCGGCCCCTCAAGGCTACACCTTC

J gene: TRBJ1-5
clone size: -
D gene: -
CDR3 length: 11
V gene: TRBV28
CDR3 protein: CASSLLWPQHF
CDR3 DNA: TGTGCCAGCAGTTTATTGTGGCCCCAGCATTTT

J gene: TRBJ1-1
clone size: once
D gene: -
CDR3 length: 14
V gene: TRBV19
CDR3 protein: CASSALKVGTEAFF
CDR3 DNA: TGTGCCAGTTCCGCCCTTAAGGTAGGCACTGAAGCTTTCTTT

J gene: TRBJ1-6
clone size: -
D gene: -
CDR3 length: 15
V gene: TRBV6-5
CDR3 protein: CASSPRGQNESPLHF
CDR3 DNA: TGTGCCAGCAGTCCCCGGGGCCAAAACGAGTCACCCCTCCACTTT

J gene: TRBJ2-2
clone size: -
D gene: TRBD1
CDR3 length: 17
V gene: TRBV5-1
CDR3 protein: CASSDARQGPNTGELFF
CDR3 DNA: TGCGCCAGCAGCGACGCAAGACAGGGGCCGAACACCGGGGAGCTGTTTTTT

J gene: TRBJ1-3
clone size: few
D gene: -
CDR3 length: 13
V gene: TRBV5-1
CDR3 protein: CASSLEAANTIYF
CDR3 DNA: TGCGCCAGCAGCTTGGAGGCAGCCAACACCATATATTTT

J gene: TRBJ2-7
clone size: -
D gene: TRBD2
CDR3 length: 13
V gene: TRBV4-3
CDR3 protein: CASSQVWGGEQYF
CDR3 DNA: TGCGCCAGCAGCCAAGTCTGGGGGGGCGAGCAGTACTTC

J gene: TRBJ1-2
clone size: -
D gene: TRBD1
CDR3 length: 14
V gene: TRBV3-1/TRBV3-2
CDR3 protein: CASSRGQGNYGYTF
CDR3 DNA: TGTGCCAGCAGCCGGGGACAGGGGAACTATGGCTACACCTTC

J gene: TRBJ1-1
clone size: once
D gene: -
CDR3 length: 12
V gene: TRBV5-8
CDR3 protein: CASSFWNTEAFF
CDR3 DNA: TGTGCCAGCAGCTTCTGGAACACTGAAGCTTTCTTT

J gene: TRBJ1-2
clone size: few
D gene: -
CDR3 length: 16
V gene: TRBV29-1
CDR3 protein: CSVEDYGGYSNYGYTF
CDR3 DNA: TGCAGCGTTGAAGATTATGGCGGATATTCTAACTATGGCTACACCTTC

J gene: TRBJ1-1
clone size: -
D gene: -
CDR3 length: 14
V gene: TRBV27
CDR3 protein: CASSLATGYTEAFF
CDR3 DNA: TGTGCCAGCAGTTTGGCTACAGGGTACACTGAAGCTTTCTTT

J gene: TRBJ1-5
clone size: -
D gene: -
CDR3 length: 17
V gene: TRBV27
CDR3 protein: CASSPTPNTANNQPQHF
CDR3 DNA: TGTGCCAGCAGTCCCACCCCGAACACAGCAAACAATCAGCCCCAGCATTTT

J gene: TRBJ1-1
clone size: -
D gene: -
CDR3 length: 13
V gene: TRBV6-5
CDR3 protein: CASSYYRAAEAFF
CDR3 DNA: TGTGCCAGCAGTTACTACAGGGCGGCTGAAGCTTTCTTT

J gene: TRBJ1-2
clone size: -
D gene: TRBD1
CDR3 length: 18
V gene: TRBV24-1
CDR3 protein: CATSDSPPSTGADYGYTF
CDR3 DNA: TGTGCCACCAGTGATTCCCCCCCTTCGACAGGGGCTGACTATGGCTACACCTTC

J gene: TRBJ1-5
clone size: -
D gene: -
CDR3 length: 14
V gene: TRBV5-6
CDR3 protein: CASSFSGINQPQHF
CDR3 DNA: TGTGCCAGCAGCTTTTCGGGAATCAATCAGCCCCAGCATTTT

J gene: TRBJ1-2
clone size: few
D gene: -
CDR3 length: 12
V gene: TRBV28
CDR3 protein: CATSPNNYGYTF
CDR3 DNA: TGTGCCACCTCCCCCAATAACTATGGCTACACCTTC

J gene: TRBJ1-1
clone size: -
D gene: -
CDR3 length: 11
V gene: TRBV2
CDR3 protein: CASSYYTEAFF
CDR3 DNA: TGTGCCAGCAGTTACTACACTGAAGCTTTCTTT

J gene: TRBJ1-1
clone size: -
D gene: TRBD1
CDR3 length: 16
V gene: TRBV11-2
CDR3 protein: CASSLDRVGTNTEAFF
CDR3 DNA: TGTGCCAGCAGCCTGGACAGGGTTGGGACGAACACTGAAGCTTTCTTT

J gene: TRBJ2-5
clone size: once
D gene: -
CDR3 length: 13
V gene: TRBV4-1
CDR3 protein: CASRPREGETQYF
CDR3 DNA: TGCGCCAGCAGACCCAGGGAAGGGGAGACCCAGTACTTC

J gene: TRBJ1-2
clone size: medium-sized
D gene: TRBD1
CDR3 length: 12
V gene: TRBV5-6
CDR3 protein: CASSETGVGYTF
CDR3 DNA: TGTGCCAGCAGCGAGACAGGGGTTGGCTACACCTTC

J gene: TRBJ1-2
clone size: -
D gene: -
CDR3 length: 13
V gene: TRBV9
CDR3 protein: CASSVEGAIGYTF
CDR3 DNA: TGTGCCAGCAGCGTAGAAGGCGCAATAGGGTACACCTTC

J gene: TRBJ2-5
clone size: -
D gene: -
CDR3 length: 17
V gene: TRBV7-8
CDR3 protein: CASSFAGTSRGGETQYF
CDR3 DNA: TGTGCCAGCAGCTTCGCTGGGACTTCTAGGGGAGGAGAGACCCAGTACTTC

J gene: TRBJ2-3
clone size: -
D gene: -
CDR3 length: 14
V gene: TRBV11-2
CDR3 protein: CASSDVRGTDTQYF
CDR3 DNA: TGTGCCAGCAGCGACGTGAGAGGCACAGATACGCAGTATTTT

J gene: TRBJ2-3
clone size: once
D gene: -
CDR3 length: 12
V gene: TRBV27
CDR3 protein: CASSISTDTQYF
CDR3 DNA: TGTGCCAGCAGTATTAGCACAGATACGCAGTATTTT

J gene: TRBJ1-5
clone size: -
D gene: -
CDR3 length: 13
V gene: TRBV28
CDR3 protein: CASSLQENQPQHF
CDR3 DNA: TGTGCCAGCAGTTTACAGGAAAATCAGCCCCAGCATTTT

J gene: TRBJ2-7
clone size: -
D gene: TRBD1
CDR3 length: 14
V gene: TRBV19
CDR3 protein: CASSTGTGVNEQYF
CDR3 DNA: TGTGCCAGTAGTACCGGGACAGGGGTCAACGAGCAGTACTTC